This is a list of T cell receptor beta chains from one sample in a study of blood T cell repertoires in COVID-19. Assay: immunoSEQ multiplex PCR; the TCRdb copy retains only in-frame clones and omits some. The sample carries 70,000 or so clones, more than 80% recorded once. The sample consisted of peripheral blood. These receptors originate from a woman aged 80 or older with active COVID-19. Both conserved end residues are trimmed from each CDR3.

TRBJ2-7	TRBV3-1/TRBV3-2	14	ASTPFGLAGVNEQY
TRBJ2-5	TRBV9	14	ASSVGSSGRKETQY
TRBJ2-3	TRBV7-3	13	ASSLMGLEADTQY
TRBJ2-5	TRBV3-1/TRBV3-2	14	ASSPGLAGYGETQY
TRBJ2-4	TRBV18	17	ASSPGTSGRRGAKNIQY
TRBJ2-1	TRBV5-5	16	ASSLDDRAGGTYNEQF
TRBJ2-2	TRBV12-3/TRBV12-4	11	AGQVAYTGELF
TRBJ2-1	TRBV24-1	16	ATSEPGLAGPFDNEQF
TRBJ1-1	TRBV7-9	11	ASSGGTALEAF
TRBJ2-2	TRBV9	13	ASSVYGAGTGELF
TRBJ2-7	TRBV11-2	15	ASSLGGTVAGGREQY
TRBJ1-2	TRBV19	13	ASSFRGQGVSRYT
TRBJ2-3	TRBV2	13	ASSPRDRGTDTQY
TRBJ2-4	TRBV28	12	ASRSPGAKNIQY
TRBJ2-7	TRBV5-1	13	ASSYSGVGIYEQY
TRBJ2-7	TRBV7-9	14	ASSIPGLAGVYEQY
TRBJ1-2	TRBV4-2	13	ASSQDLQGSYGYT
TRBJ2-1	TRBV29-1	13	SVERIAGGGGEQF
TRBJ2-7	TRBV19	14	ASSIGTGGISYEQY
TRBJ2-2	TRBV6-2/TRBV6-3	13	ASSLRRKNTGELF
TRBJ1-2	TRBV28	12	ASSLLDSLYGYT
TRBJ2-1	TRBV18	15	ASSPRTSGTSYNEQF
TRBJ2-7	TRBV7-2	13	ASSLSRTGGREQY
TRBJ2-1	TRBV2	12	ASSGLLAAGEQF
TRBJ2-3	TRBV24-1	12	ATRGGLSTDTQY
TRBJ2-1	TRBV11-2	16	ASSLVYGTGGSYNEQF
TRBJ2-5	TRBV7-7	13	ASSFGGSKGETQY
TRBJ1-4	TRBV25-1	13	ASSESGEGNEKLF
TRBJ2-7	TRBV5-1	12	ASSLRQGSYEQY
TRBJ1-6	TRBV28	13	ASRRQGASNSPLH
TRBJ2-2	TRBV19	11	ASATTRTGELF